Shown below are 2 T cell receptor beta chains from a single sample sequenced in a study of T-cell reconstitution after alpha-beta-depleted transplantation in children. Unique molecular identifiers were incorporated when the TCRbeta library was constructed. TCRdb redid the calling of the PCR reads with MiXCR, one entry per CDR3 protein. Counted here are hundreds of thousands of distinct CDR3 sequences, approximately 20% occurring once; the ten biggest clones make up approximately 3%. The sample here was PBMCs from the stem cell graft donor, taken from the stem cell graft. The source is a human donor who donated a stem cell graft to a child with acute lymphoblastic leukemia.

This clonotype was counted at least ten times. Compared with germline, one end of the junction differs, possibly owing to a read error. CDR3: CASSPGASYEQYF. The CDR3 bases are TGTGCCAGCAGCCCTGGGGCCTCCTACGAGCAGTACTTC. The chain combines TRBV5-1 with TRBJ2-7, with D perhaps matching TRBD1 (5 bases). The V gene's germline CDR1 is SGHRS and CDR2 YFSETQ. The CDR3 extends over 13 amino acids. The variable domain in full, completed from reference TRBV5-1 and TRBJ2-7, reads KAGVTQTPRYLIKTRGQQVTLSCSPISGHRSVSWYQQTPGQGLQFLFEYFSETQRNKGNFPGRFSGRQFSNSRSEMNVSTLELGDSALYLCASSPGASYEQYFGPGTRLTVT.

This clonotype was seen only a few times. V usage is TRBV12-3 or TRBV12-4 and J usage is TRBJ2-5; D might be TRBD2 (7 bases). The ends were cut back, 0 bases at V and 7 bases at J, with 15 bases in the middle. The length of the CDR3 is 15 residues. CDR3 sequence reads: CASSLARTGGRTQYF. As DNA, the CDR3 is TGTGCCAGCAGTTTAGCACGTACGGGGGGCCGGACCCAGTACTTC.